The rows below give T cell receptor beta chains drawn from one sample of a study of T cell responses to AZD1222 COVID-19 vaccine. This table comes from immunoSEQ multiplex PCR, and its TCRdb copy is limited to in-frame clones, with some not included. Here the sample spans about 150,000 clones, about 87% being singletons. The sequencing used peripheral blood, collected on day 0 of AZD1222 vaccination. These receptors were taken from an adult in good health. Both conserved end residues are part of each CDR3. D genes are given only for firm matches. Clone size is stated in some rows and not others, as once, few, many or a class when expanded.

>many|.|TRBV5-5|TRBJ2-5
TGTGCCAGCAGCTTGGTTTGGGCAGCATGGAGGGCCCAGTACTTC
CASSLVWAAWRAQYF
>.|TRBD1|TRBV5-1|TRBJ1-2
TGCGCCAGCAGCTTGGCCGAAGGGCAGGGGGATTTCCCCCTATATGGCTACACCTTC
CASSLAEGQGDFPLYGYTF
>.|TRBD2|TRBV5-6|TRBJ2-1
TGTGCCAGCAGCCCAATAGCGGGGATGTACAATGAGCAGTTCTTC
CASSPIAGMYNEQFF
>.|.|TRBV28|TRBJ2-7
TGTGCCAGCACACAAGGGAGCTCCTACGAGCAGTACTTC
CASTQGSSYEQYF
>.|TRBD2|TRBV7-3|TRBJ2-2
TGTGCCAGCAGCGGATCGGGACTAGCGGGGGGGCCCACCGGGGAGCTGTTTTTT
CASSGSGLAGGPTGELFF
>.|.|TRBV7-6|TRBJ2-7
TGTGCCAGCAGCGCCTCCGGCGGCTACGAGCAGTACTTC
CASSASGGYEQYF
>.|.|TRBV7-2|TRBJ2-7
TGTGCCAGCAGCTTAGTGATTGGGGGCCACGAGCAGTACTTC
CASSLVIGGHEQYF
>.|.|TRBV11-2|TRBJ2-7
TGTGCCAGCAGCCCCGAACCTCAGGGGCGCGAGCAGTACTTC
CASSPEPQGREQYF
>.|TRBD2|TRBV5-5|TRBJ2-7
TGTGCCAGCAGTTTAGCGGGGGGTTTCTCGTACGAGCAGTACTTC
CASSLAGGFSYEQYF
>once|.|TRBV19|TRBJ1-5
TGTGCCAGCCGAAAGGACAGAACCCAAAATCAGCCCCAGCATTTT
CASRKDRTQNQPQHF
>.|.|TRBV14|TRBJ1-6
TGTGCCAGCAGCCAAACCTCCTTTCGTTCACCCCTCCACTTT
CASSQTSFRSPLHF
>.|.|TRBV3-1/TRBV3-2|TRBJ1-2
TGTGCCAGCAGCCAAGATAGGGGGGGAAGGAACTATGGCTACACCTTC
CASSQDRGGRNYGYTF
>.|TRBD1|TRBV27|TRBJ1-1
TGTGCCAGCAGGCCCGGGACAGGGGTGTTGTCTGAAGCTTTCTTT
CASRPGTGVLSEAFF
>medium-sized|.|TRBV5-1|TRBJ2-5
TGCGCCAGCAGCTTGGCCGGGGAGACCCAGTACTTC
CASSLAGETQYF